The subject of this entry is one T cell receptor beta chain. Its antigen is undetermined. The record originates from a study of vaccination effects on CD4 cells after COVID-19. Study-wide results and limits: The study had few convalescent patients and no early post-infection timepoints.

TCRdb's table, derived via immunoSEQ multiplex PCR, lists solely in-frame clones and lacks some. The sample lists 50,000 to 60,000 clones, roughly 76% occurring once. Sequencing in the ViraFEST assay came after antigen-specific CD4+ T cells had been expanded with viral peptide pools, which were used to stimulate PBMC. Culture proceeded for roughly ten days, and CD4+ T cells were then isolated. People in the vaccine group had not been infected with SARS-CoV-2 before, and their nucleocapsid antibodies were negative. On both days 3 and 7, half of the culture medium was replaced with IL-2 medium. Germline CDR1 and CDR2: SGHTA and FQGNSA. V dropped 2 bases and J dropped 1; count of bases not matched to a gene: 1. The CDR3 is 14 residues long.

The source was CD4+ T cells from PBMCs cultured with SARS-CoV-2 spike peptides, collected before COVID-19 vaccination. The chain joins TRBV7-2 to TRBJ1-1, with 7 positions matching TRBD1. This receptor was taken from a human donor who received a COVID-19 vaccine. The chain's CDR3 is CASSLTGANTEAFF. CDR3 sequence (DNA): TGTGCCAGCAGCTTAACAGGGGCGAACACTGAAGCTTTCTTT.